The entry below describes one TCR beta chain. V shed 5 bases and J shed 7 bases, with 17 bases lying between them. CDR1 and CDR2 (germline): LNHDA, SQIVND (reference sequence). The CDR3 runs to 14 residues. The data derive from a study of stem cell transplantation in POMP-related autoinflammatory disease. Study information: The study hypothesized thymoproteasome defects skew the TRB repertoire via impaired CD8+ selection.

Only in-frame clones appear in the TCRdb table, and some are missing; sequencing was by immunoSEQ multiplex PCR. Among around 10,000 clones, about 85% were seen once, and the ten largest hold approximately 4.4%. The sequenced sample was CD4+ T cells from PBMCs, obtained after stem cell transplantation. The TCR originated in a human patient with POMP-related autoinflammation and immune dysregulation (PRAID). Some T cells may trace back to the graft donor. This chain links TRBV19 with TRBJ1-1; a weak D match, TRBD1 (5 bases). CDR3 amino acids: CASSSGPGNGEAFF. The CDR3 nucleotides read TGTGCCAGTAGTTCGGGACCGGGGAATGGTGAAGCTTTCTTT.